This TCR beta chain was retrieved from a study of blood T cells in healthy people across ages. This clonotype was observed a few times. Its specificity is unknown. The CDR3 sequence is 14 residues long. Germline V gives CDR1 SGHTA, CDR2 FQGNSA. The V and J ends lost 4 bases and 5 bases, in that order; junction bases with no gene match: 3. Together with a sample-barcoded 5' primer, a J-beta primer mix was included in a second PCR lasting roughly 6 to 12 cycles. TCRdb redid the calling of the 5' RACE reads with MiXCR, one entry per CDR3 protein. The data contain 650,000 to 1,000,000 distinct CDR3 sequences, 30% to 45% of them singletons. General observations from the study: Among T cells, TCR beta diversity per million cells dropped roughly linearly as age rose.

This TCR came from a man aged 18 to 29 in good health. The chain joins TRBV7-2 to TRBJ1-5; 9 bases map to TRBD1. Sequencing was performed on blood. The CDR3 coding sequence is TGTGCCAGCAGCTCAAGGACAGGGGATCAGCCCCAGCATTTT. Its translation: CASSSRTGDQPQHF.